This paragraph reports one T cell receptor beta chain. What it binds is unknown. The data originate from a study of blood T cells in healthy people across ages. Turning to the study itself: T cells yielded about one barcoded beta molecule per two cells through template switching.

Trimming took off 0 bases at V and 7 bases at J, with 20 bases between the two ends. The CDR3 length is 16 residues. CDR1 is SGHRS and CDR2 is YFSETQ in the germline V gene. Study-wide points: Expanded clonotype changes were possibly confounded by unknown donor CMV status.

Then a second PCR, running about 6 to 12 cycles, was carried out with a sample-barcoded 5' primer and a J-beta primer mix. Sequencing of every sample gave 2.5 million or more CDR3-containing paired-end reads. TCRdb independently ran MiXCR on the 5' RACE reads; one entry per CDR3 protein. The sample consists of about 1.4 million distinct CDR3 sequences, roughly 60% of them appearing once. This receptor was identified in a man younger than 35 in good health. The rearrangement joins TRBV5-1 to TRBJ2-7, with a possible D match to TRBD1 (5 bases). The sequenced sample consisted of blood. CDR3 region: CASSLEGAVGVDEQYF. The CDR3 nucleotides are TGCGCCAGCAGCTTGGAAGGGGCTGTGGGCGTGGATGAGCAGTACTTC.